This T cell receptor (beta chain) was profiled in a study of blood T cells in healthy people across ages. There are 12 residues in the CDR3. Looked up from germline, CDR1 is DFQATT and CDR2 is SNEGSKA (reference sequence). V was pared by 8 bases and J by 5 bases, with 3 bases of the junction left unmatched. The table lists this clonotype with a few counts. Primers used in a second PCR of about 7 to 12 cycles were a sample-barcoded 5' primer and a J-beta primer mix. TCRdb re-analysed the 5' RACE reads in MiXCR, keeping a single row per CDR3 protein. Among around 710,000 distinct CDR3 sequences listed, about 40% were seen once.

The J gene is TRBJ2-4, the V gene TRBV20-1; the match to TRBD1 covers 10 bases. The sequencing sample was made of blood. The TCR was taken from a woman aged 60-70 years in good health. The CDR3 reads CSYGQGENIQYF. In nucleotides, the CDR3 is TGCAGTTACGGACAGGGGGAAAACATTCAGTACTTC.